This T cell receptor beta chain is from a study of cytomegalovirus exposure and HLA in healthy donors. The overall study: It was reported in a later analysis that the same platform had been used for the 120 validation repertoires as for the roughly 710 first-cohort repertoires. Study-wide results and limits: The classifier was said to identify cytomegalovirus status with high specificity and sensitivity. According to the study, approximately 150 TCR beta chains were cytomegalovirus-associated. In a later analysis, first-cohort TCR clusters were found to tend to co-occur in the 90 to 150 validation repertoires.

Germline CDR1 MDHEN, CDR2 SYDVKM. With 5 bases removed from V and 4 bases from J, the gap between germline ends came to 19 bases. CDR3 length equals 16 residues. TCRdb's copy holds only in-frame clones and misses some; the assay was immunoSEQ multiplex PCR. The repertoire includes about 60,000 clones, 90% to 97% of them detected once, and approximately 1% sits in the top ten. About this clone: Its cognate antigen is unknown.

This TCR was sampled from a man younger than 30 in good health and CMV-seronegative. The source material was PBMCs. The chain has TRBV28 and TRBJ2-3; D might be TRBD2 (6 bases). The CDR3 is CASSPSAPKVPDTQYF. CDR3 bases: TGTGCCAGCAGTCCTAGCGCCCCGAAGGTTCCAGATACGCAGTATTTT.